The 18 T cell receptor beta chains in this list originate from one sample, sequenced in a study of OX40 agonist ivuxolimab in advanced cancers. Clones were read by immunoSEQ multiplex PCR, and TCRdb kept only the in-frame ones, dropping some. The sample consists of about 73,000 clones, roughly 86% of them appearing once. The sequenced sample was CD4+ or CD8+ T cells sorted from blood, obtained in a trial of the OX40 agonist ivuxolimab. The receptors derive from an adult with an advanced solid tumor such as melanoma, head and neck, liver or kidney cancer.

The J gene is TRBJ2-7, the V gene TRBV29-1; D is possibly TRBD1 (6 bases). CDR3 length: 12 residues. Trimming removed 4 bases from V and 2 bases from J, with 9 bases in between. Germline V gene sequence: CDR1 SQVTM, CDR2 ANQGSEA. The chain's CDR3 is CSVVRDTYEQYF. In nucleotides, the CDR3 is TGCAGCGTTGTAAGGGACACCTACGAGCAGTACTTC.

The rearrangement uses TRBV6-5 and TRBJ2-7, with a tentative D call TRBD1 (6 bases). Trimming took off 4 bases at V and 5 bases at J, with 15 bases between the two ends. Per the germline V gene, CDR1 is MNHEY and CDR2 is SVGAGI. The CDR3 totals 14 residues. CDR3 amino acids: CASSSPDRYDEQYF. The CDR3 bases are TGTGCCAGCAGTTCACCCGACAGGTATGACGAGCAGTACTTC.

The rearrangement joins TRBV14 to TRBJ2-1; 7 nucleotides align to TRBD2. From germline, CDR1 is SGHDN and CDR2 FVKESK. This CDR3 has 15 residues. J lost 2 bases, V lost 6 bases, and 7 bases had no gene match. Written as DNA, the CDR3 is TGTGCCAGCAGACCCCTGGGGGGGGCCTACAATGAGCAGTTCTTC. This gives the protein CASRPLGGAYNEQFF.

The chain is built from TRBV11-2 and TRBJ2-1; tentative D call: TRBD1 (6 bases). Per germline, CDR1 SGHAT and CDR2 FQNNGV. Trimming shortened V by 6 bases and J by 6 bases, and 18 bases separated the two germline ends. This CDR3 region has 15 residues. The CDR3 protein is CASRTQGWRSNEQFF. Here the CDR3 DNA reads TGTGCCAGCAGGACGCAGGGGTGGCGGTCCAATGAGCAGTTCTTC.

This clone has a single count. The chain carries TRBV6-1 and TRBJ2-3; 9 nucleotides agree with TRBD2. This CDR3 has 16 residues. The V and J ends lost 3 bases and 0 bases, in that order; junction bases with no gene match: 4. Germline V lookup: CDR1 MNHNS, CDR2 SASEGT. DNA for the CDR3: TGTGCCAGCAGTGAGCGGGGGGGAATAAGCACAGATACGCAGTATTTT. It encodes CASSERGGISTDTQYF.

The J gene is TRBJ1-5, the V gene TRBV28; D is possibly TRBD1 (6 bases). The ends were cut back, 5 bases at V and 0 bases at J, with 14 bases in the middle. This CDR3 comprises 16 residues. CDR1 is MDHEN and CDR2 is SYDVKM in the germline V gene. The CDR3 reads CASSIPTGDSNQPQHF. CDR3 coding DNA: TGTGCCAGCAGTATTCCGACAGGAGATAGCAATCAGCCCCAGCATTTT.

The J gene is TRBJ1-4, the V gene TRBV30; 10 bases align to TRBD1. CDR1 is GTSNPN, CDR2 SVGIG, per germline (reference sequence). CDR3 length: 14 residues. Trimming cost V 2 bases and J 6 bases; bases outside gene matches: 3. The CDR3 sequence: CAWSSGQGHEKLFF. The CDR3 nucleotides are TGTGCCTGGAGTTCGGGACAGGGGCATGAAAAACTGTTTTTT.

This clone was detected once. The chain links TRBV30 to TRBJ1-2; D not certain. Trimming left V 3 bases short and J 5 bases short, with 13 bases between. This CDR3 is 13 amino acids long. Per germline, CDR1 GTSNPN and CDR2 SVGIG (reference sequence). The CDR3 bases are TGTGCCTGGAGGTCCGCGAGCCCTTATGGCTACACCTTC. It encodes CAWRSASPYGYTF. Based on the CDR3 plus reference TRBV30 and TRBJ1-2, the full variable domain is SQTIHQWPATLVQPVGSPLSLECTVEGTSNPNLYWYRQAAGRGLQLLFYSVGIGQISSEVPQNLSASRPQDRQFILSSKKLLLSDSGFYLCAWRSASPYGYTFGSGTRLTVV.

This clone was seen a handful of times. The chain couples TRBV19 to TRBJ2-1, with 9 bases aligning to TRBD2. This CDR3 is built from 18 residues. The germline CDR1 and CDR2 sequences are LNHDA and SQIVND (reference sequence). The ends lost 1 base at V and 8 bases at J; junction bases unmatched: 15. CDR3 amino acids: CASSIGRGSGSRVDEQFF. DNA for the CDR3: TGTGCCAGTAGTATAGGCCGGGGTAGCGGGAGTCGGGTCGATGAGCAGTTCTTC. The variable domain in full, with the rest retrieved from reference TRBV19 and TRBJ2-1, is DGGITQSPKYLFRKEGQNVTLSCEQNLNHDAMYWYRQDPGQGLRLIYYSQIVNDFQKGDIAEGYSVSREKKESFPLTVTSAQKNPTAFYLCASSIGRGSGSRVDEQFFGPGTRLTVL.

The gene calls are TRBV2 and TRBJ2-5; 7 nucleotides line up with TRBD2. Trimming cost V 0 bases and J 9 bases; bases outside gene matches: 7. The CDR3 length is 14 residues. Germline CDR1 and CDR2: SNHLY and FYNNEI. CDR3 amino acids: CASSEAWAGVAQYF. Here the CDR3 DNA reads TGTGCCAGCAGTGAAGCGTGGGCGGGAGTGGCCCAGTACTTC.

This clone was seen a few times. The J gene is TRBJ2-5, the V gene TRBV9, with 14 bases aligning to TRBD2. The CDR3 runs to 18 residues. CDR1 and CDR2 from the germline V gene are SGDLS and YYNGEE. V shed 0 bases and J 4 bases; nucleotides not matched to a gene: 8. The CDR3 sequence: CASSVAPTSGGARETQYF. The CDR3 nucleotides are TGTGCCAGCAGCGTAGCTCCGACTAGCGGGGGGGCTAGAGAGACCCAGTACTTC.

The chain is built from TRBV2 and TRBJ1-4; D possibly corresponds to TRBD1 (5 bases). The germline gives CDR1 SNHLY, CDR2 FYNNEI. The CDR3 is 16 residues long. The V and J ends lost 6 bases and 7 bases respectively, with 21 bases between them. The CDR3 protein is CASRDGGRGVREKLFF. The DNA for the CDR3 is TGTGCCAGCAGGGACGGTGGGCGAGGGGTACGTGAAAAACTGTTTTTT.

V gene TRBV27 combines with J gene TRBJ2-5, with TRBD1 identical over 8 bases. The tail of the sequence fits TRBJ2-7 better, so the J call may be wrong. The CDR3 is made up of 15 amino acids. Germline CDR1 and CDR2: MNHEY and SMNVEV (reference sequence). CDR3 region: CASSQDRGQYYEQYF. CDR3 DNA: TGTGCCAGCAGCCAAGACAGGGGCCAATACTACGAGCAGTACTTC.

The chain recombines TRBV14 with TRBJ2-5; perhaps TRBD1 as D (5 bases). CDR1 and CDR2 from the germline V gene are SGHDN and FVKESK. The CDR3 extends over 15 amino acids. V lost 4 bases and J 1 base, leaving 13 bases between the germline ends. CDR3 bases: TGTGCCAGCAGCCTAAATGTGGGGCTCCAAGAGACCCAGTACTTC. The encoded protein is CASSLNVGLQETQYF. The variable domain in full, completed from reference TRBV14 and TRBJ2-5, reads EAGVTQFPSHSVIEKGQTVTLRCDPISGHDNLYWYRRVMGKEIKFLLHFVKESKQDESGMPNNRFLAERTGGTYSTLKVQPAELEDSGVYFCASSLNVGLQETQYFGPGTRLLVL.

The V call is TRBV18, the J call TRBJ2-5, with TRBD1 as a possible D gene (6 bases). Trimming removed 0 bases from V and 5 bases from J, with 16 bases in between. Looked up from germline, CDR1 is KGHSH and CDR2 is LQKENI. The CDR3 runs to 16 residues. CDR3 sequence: CASSPPRIRDKETQYF. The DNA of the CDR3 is TGTGCCAGCTCACCACCTAGAATTAGGGACAAGGAGACCCAGTACTTC.

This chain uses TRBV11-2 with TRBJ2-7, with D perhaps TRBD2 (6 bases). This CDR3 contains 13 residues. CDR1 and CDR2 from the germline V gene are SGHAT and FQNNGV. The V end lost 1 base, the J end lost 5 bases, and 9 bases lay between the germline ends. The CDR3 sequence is CASSLGLENEQYF. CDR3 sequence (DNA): TGTGCCAGCAGCTTAGGACTAGAGAACGAGCAGTACTTC.

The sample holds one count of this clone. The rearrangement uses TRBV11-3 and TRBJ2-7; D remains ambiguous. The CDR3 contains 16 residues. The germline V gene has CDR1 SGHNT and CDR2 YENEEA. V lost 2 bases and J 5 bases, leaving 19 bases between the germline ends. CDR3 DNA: TGTGCCAGCAGCTTAAGTGCTGCGGACCCCCGGAACGAGCAGTACTTC. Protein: CASSLSAADPRNEQYF.

The CDR3 coding sequence is TGTGCCAGCAGTGTCAGCGGACCCTCCTACAATGAGCAGTTCTTC. Its protein product is CASSVSGPSYNEQFF. V gene TRBV2 combines with J gene TRBJ2-1; D may be TRBD2 (5 bases). Trimming cost V 4 bases and J 0 bases, with 10 bases left between them. The germline V gene encodes CDR1 SNHLY and CDR2 FYNNEI. CDR3 length: 15 residues.